This T cell receptor (beta chain) was identified in a study of cytomegalovirus exposure and HLA in healthy donors. Study-wide findings and caveats: The authors confirmed in vitro that a few CMV-associated chains were specific for CMV antigens.

The germline CDR1 and CDR2 sequences are MNHEY and SMNVEV (reference sequence). CDR3 length: 11 amino acids. Trimming took 4 bases from V and 4 from J, leaving 5 bases between them. Researchers ran the PCR with 60 Vbeta and 13 Jbeta primers. Methods used by the authors: Per a later analysis, the number of unique TCR beta chains was approximately 80 million, of which 9 million to 12 million were shared. Clones were read by immunoSEQ multiplex PCR, and TCRdb kept only the in-frame ones, dropping some. V and J calls and clone size come straight from that table; D and trimming were deduced from the DNA. Its table lists about 75,000 clones. Of note for this clone: Its target is unknown.

This sequence joins TRBV27 and TRBJ2-7; D is ambiguous. The clonotype comes from a middle-aged man in good health and CMV-seronegative. The specimen sequenced was PBMCs. CDR3 region: CASSSEYEQYF. The CDR3 nucleotides are TGTGCCAGCAGTTCCGAGTACGAGCAGTACTTC.